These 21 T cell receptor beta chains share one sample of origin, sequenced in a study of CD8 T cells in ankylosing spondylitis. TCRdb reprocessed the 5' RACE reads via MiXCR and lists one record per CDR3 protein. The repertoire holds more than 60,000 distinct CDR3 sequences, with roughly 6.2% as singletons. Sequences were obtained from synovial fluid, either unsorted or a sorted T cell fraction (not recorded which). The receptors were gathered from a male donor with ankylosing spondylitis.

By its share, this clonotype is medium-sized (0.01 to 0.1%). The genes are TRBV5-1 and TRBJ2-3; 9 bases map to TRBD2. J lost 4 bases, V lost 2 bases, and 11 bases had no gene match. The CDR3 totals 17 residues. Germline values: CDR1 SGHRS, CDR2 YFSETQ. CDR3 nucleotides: TGCGCCAGCAGCTTTGGGGCCTTAGCGGGAGTTGCAGATACGCAGTATTTT. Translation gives CASSFGALAGVADTQYF.

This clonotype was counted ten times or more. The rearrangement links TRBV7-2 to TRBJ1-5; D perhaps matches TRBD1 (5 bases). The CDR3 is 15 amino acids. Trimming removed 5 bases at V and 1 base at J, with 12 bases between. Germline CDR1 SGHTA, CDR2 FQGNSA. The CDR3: CASSPGGASNQPQHF. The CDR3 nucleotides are TGTGCCAGCAGCCCGGGCGGGGCGAGCAATCAGCCCCAGCATTTT. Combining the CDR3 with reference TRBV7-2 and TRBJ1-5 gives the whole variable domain GAGVSQSPSNKVTEKGKDVELRCDPISGHTALYWYRQSLGQGLEFLIYFQGNSAPDKSGLPSDRFSAERTGGSVSTLTIQRTQQEDSAVYLCASSPGGASNQPQHFGDGTRLSIL.

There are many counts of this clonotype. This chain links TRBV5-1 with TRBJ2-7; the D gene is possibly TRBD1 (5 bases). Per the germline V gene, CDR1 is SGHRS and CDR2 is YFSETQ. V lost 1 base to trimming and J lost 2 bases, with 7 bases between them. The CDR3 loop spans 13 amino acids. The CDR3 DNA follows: TGCGCCAGCAGCTTGCCAGGGACCTACGAGCAGTACTTC. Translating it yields CASSLPGTYEQYF.

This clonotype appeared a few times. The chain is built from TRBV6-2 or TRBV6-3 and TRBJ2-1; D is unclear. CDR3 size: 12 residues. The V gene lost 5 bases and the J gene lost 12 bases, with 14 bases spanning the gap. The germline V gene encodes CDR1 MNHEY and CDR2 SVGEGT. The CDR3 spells CASSRNRVSQFF. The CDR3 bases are TGTGCCAGCAGTAGAAACCGGGTCTCGCAGTTCTTC.

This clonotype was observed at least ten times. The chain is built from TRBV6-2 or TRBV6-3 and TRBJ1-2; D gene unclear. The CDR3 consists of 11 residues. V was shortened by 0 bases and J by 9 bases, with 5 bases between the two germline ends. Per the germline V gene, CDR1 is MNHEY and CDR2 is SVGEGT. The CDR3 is CASSYSGSYTF. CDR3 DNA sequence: TGTGCCAGCAGTTACTCAGGGAGCTACACCTTC.

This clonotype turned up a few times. The CDR3 loop is CASSFDWEDHNEQFF. As DNA, the CDR3 is TGTGCCAGCAGTTTTGATTGGGAGGACCACAATGAGCAGTTCTTC. The V gene is TRBV28, the J gene TRBJ2-1; a possible D gene is TRBD2 (6 bases). Trimming left V 3 bases short and J 5 bases short, with 14 bases between. The CDR3 loop spans 15 amino acids. Germline loops: CDR1 MDHEN, CDR2 SYDVKM.

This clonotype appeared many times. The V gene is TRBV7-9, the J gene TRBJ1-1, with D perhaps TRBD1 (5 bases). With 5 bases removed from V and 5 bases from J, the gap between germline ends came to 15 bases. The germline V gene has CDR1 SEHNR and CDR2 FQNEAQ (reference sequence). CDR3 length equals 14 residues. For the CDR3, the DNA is TGTGCCAGCAGCCCTAGCCGGGGGGGGACTGAAGCTTTCTTT. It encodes CASSPSRGGTEAFF.

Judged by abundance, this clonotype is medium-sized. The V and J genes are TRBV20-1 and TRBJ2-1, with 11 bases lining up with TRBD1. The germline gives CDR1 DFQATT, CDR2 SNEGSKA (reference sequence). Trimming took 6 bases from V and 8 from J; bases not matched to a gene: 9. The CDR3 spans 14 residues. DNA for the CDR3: TGCAGTGCCGTGCCGGGACAGGGGGTTCATGAGCAGTTCTTC. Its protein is CSAVPGQGVHEQFF.

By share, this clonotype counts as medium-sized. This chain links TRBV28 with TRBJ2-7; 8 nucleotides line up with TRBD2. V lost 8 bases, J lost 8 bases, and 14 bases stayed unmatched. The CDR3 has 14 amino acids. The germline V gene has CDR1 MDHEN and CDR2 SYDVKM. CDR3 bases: TGTGCCAGCGGGCAACTAGCGGCGCTACGAAAGCAGTACTTC. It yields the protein CASGQLAALRKQYF. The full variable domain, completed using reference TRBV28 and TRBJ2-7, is DVKVTQSSRYLVKRTGEKVFLECVQDMDHENMFWYRQDPGLGLRLIYFSYDVKMKEKGDIPEGYSVSREKKERFSLILESASTNQTSMYLCASGQLAALRKQYFGPGTRLTVT.

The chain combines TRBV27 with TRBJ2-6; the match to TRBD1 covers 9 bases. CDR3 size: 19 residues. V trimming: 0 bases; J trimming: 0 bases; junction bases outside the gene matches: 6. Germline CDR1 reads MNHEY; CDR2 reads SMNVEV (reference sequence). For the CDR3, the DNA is TGTGCCAGCAGTTTATCCCGGGGACAGGGAAGCTCTGGGGCCAACGTCCTGACTTTC. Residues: CASSLSRGQGSSGANVLTF.

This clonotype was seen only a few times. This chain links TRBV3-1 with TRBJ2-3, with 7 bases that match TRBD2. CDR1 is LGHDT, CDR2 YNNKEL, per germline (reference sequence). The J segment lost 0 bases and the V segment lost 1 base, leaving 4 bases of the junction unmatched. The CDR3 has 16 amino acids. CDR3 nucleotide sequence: TGTGCCAGCAGCCAAGGCCTAGCGGCTAGCACAGATACGCAGTATTTT. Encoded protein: CASSQGLAASTDTQYF.

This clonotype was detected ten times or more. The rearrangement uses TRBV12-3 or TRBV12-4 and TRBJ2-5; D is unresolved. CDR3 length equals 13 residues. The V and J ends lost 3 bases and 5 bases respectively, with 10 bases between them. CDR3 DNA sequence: TGTGCCAGCAGTTTGTTGCAGGCGGAGACCCAGTACTTC. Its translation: CASSLLQAETQYF.

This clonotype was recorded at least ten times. CDR3 region: CASSVRVSNDEQYF. CDR3 nucleotide sequence: TGTGCCAGCAGCGTACGGGTCTCCAACGACGAGCAGTACTTC. The chain employs TRBV9 and TRBJ2-7; D ambiguous. The CDR3 is 14 residues long. Germline loops: CDR1 SGDLS, CDR2 YYNGEE. V was pared by 1 base and J by 5 bases, with 13 bases between.

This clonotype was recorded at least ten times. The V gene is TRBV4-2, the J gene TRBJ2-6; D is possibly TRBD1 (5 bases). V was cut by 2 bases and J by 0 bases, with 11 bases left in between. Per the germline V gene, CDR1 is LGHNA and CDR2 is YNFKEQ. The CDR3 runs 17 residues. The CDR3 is CASSQQGHYSGANVLTF. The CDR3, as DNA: TGTGCCAGCAGCCAACAGGGTCATTACTCTGGGGCCAACGTCCTGACTTTC.

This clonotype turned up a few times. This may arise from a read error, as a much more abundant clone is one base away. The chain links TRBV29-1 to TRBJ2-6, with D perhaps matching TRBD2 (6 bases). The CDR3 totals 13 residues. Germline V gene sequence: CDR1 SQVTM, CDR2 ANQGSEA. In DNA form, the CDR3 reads TGCAGCGTTGTTGGTTCGGGGGTCAACGTCCTGACTTTC. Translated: CSVVGSGVNVLTF.

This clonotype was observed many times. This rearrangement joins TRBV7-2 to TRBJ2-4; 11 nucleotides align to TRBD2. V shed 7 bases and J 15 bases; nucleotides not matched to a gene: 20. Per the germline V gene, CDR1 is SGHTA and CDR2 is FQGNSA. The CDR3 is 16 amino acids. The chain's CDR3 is CASTIPVAGGPTMRYF. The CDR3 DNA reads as TGTGCCAGCACCATCCCAGTAGCGGGAGGGCCCACCATGCGGTACTTC.

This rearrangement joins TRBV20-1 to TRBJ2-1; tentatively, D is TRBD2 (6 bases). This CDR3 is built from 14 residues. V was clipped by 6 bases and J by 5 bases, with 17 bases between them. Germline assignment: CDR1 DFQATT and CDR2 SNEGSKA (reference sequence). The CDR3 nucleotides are TGCAGTGCCAGGACTACCGGGAGAAACAATGAGCAGTTCTTC. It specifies CSARTTGRNNEQFF.

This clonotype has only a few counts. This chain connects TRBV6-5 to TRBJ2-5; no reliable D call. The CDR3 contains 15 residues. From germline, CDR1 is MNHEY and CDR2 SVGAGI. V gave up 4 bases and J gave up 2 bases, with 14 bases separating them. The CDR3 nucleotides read TGTGCCAGCAGTTGGCGCGTACGCCCTCAAGAGACCCAGTACTTC. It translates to CASSWRVRPQETQYF.

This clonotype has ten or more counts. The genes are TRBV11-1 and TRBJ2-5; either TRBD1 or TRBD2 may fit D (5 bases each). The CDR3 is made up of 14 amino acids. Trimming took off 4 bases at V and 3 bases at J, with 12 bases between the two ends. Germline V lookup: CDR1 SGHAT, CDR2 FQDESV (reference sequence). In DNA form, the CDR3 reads TGTGCCAGCAGCTCAGGGTGGCGGGAAGAGACCCAGTACTTC. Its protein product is CASSSGWREETQYF.

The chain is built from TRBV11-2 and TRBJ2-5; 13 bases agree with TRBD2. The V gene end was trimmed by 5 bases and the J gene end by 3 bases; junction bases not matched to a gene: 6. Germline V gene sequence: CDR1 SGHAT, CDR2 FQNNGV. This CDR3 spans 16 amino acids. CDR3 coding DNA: TGTGCCAGCAGCAGATCCGGGACTAGCGGGAAAGAGACCCAGTACTTC. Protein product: CASSRSGTSGKETQYF.

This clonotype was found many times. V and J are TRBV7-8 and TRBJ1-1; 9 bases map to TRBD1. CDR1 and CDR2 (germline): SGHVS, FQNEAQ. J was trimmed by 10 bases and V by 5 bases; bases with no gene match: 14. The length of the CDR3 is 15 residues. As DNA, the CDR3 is TGTGCCAGCAGCGCGATAGAGAAAGGACAGGGGAGAGCTTTCTTT. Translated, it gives CASSAIEKGQGRAFF.